The rows below give T cell receptor beta chains drawn from one sample of a study of blood T cells in healthy people across ages. From the 5' RACE reads, TCRdb called clonotypes with MiXCR, one entry per CDR3 protein. The data show about 290,000 distinct CDR3 sequences, less than 30% seen once. Sequencing input: blood. The receptors were sampled from a woman in her seventies in good health. The CDR3 runs from the conserved cysteine through the conserved F or W. D genes are given only for firm matches. Rows give clone size only sometimes, using once, few, many, or a class for an expanded clone.

j_gene	abundance	v_gene	d_gene	CDR3aa	CDR3nt
TRBJ1-6	-	TRBV18	-	CASSPKKGEGSPLHF	TGTGCCAGCTCACCTAAAAAGGGGGAAGGTTCACCCCTCCACTTT
TRBJ1-5	few	TRBV12-3/TRBV12-4	TRBD1	CASMSGQGRSQPQHF	TGTGCCAGCATGAGTGGACAGGGGCGAAGTCAGCCCCAGCATTTT
TRBJ1-4	few	TRBV5-1	-	CASSLVGRDGEKLFF	TGCGCCAGCAGCTTGGTCGGCAGGGACGGTGAAAAACTGTTTTTT
TRBJ2-1	-	TRBV3-1	-	CASSPGRSYNEQFF	TGTGCCAGCAGCCCGGGACGGAGCTACAATGAGCAGTTCTTC
TRBJ2-5	-	TRBV13	-	CASSLSHREETQYF	TGTGCCAGCAGCTTAAGTCACAGGGAAGAGACCCAGTACTTC
TRBJ2-6	-	TRBV20-1	-	CSASSAGSSGANVLTF	TGCAGTGCTAGCTCAGCGGGTAGCTCTGGGGCCAACGTCCTGACTTTC
TRBJ2-7	few	TRBV4-1	-	CASSLEGGTAGEQYF	TGCGCCAGCAGCCTCGAAGGGGGTACGGCTGGGGAGCAGTACTTC
TRBJ2-3	-	TRBV13	-	CASSFGDTDTQYF	TGTGCCAGCAGCTTTGGTGACACAGATACGCAGTATTTT
TRBJ1-5	few	TRBV29-1	-	CSARGSNQPQHF	TGCAGCGCGAGGGGCAGCAATCAGCCCCAGCATTTT
TRBJ2-3	-	TRBV20-1	TRBD1	CSADRQGLRTDTQYF	TGCAGTGCGGACCGACAGGGCCTACGCACAGATACGCAGTATTTT
TRBJ2-7	-	TRBV20-1	TRBD2	CSAEGLAGRSYEQYF	TGCAGTGCTGAAGGACTAGCGGGAAGGAGCTACGAGCAGTACTTC
TRBJ2-7	few	TRBV20-1	-	CSAQGGGEQYF	TGCAGTGCCCAGGGGGGAGGCGAGCAGTACTTC
TRBJ2-5	-	TRBV6-6	TRBD1	CASSYGPGGEETQYF	TGTGCCAGCAGTTACGGTCCAGGGGGTGAAGAGACCCAGTACTTC
TRBJ2-2	-	TRBV20-1	TRBD2	CSAPGTSGSVNTGELFF	TGCAGTGCGCCCGGGACTAGCGGGAGCGTGAACACCGGGGAGCTGTTTTTT